In its sample, the clone carrying this TCR beta chain was seen a few times. The sample is drawn from a study of control samples from healthy donors and cancer patients. The length of the CDR3 is 18 residues. The V and J ends lost 2 bases and 4 bases respectively, with 20 bases between them. Germline V gene data show CDR1 as MGHDK and CDR2 as SYGVNS. TCRdb's copy holds only in-frame clones and misses some; the assay was immunoSEQ multiplex PCR. The data show about 140,000 clones, with around 88% seen just once and 1.5% to 2% held by the top ten. The genes are TRBV25-1 and TRBJ2-2; D is undetermined. This sequence was found in a young man in good health. Sequenced input: blood. CDR3 nucleotides: TGTGCCAGCAGTGAAAAAATAGGCGACCACCGGGTCACCGGGGAGCTGTTTTTT. Residues: CASSEKIGDHRVTGELFF. Filled out from reference TRBV25-1 and TRBJ2-2, the complete variable domain reads EADIYQTPRYLVIGTGKKITLECSQTMGHDKMYWYQQDPGMELHLIHYSYGVNSTEKGDLSSESTVSRIRTEHFPLTLESARPSHTSQYLCASSEKIGDHRVTGELFFGEGSRLTVL.